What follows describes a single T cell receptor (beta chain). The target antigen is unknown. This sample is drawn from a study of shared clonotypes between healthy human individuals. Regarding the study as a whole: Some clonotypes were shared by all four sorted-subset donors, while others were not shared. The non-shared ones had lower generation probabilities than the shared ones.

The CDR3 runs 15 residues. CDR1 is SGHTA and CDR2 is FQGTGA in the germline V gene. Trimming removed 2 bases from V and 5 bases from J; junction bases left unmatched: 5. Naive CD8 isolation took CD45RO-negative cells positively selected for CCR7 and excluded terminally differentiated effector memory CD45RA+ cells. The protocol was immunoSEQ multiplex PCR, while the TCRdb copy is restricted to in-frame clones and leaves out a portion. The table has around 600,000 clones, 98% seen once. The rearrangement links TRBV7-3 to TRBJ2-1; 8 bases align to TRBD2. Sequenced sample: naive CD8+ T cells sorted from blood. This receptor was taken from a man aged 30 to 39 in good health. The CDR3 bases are TGTGCCAGCAGCTTAGGACTAGCCGACCACAATGAGCAGTTCTTC. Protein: CASSLGLADHNEQFF.